This entry lists 31 T cell receptor beta chains sequenced from one sample in a study of OX40 agonist ivuxolimab in advanced cancers. Sequencing used immunoSEQ multiplex PCR; TCRdb keeps in-frame clones, though not all of them. This table holds roughly 70,000 clones, roughly 87% found once. The specimen comprised CD4+ or CD8+ T cells sorted from blood, sampled in a trial of the OX40 agonist ivuxolimab. All receptors derive from an adult with an advanced solid tumor such as melanoma, head and neck, liver or kidney cancer.

The chain couples TRBV7-2 to TRBJ2-2, with D hard to call. This CDR3 is 17 amino acids long. V was pared by 5 bases and J by 0 bases, with 16 bases between. The germline gives CDR1 SGHTA, CDR2 FQGNSA. The CDR3 sequence: CASSLFILGSNTGELFF. As DNA, the CDR3 is TGTGCCAGCAGCCTTTTCATTTTAGGATCGAACACCGGGGAGCTGTTTTTT.

V gene TRBV28 combines with J gene TRBJ1-5; D remains unclear. The length of the CDR3 is 16 residues. Trimming pared 7 bases from V and 3 bases from J, leaving 19 bases between. Per the germline V gene, CDR1 is MDHEN and CDR2 is SYDVKM. CDR3 loop: CASTGSGSGNNQPQHF. DNA for the CDR3: TGTGCCAGCACCGGATCGGGGTCGGGGAACAATCAGCCCCAGCATTTT.

This chain joins TRBV29-1 and TRBJ1-1; D perhaps matches TRBD1 (5 bases). The CDR3 is made up of 12 amino acids. V shed 7 bases and J shed 1 base, with 10 bases lying between them. Germline V lookup: CDR1 SQVTM, CDR2 ANQGSEA. CDR3 in amino acids: CSARAPNTEAFF. DNA of the CDR3: TGCAGCGCCAGGGCCCCGAACACTGAAGCTTTCTTT.

The chain joins TRBV9 to TRBJ1-4; 9 nucleotides agree with TRBD1. Germline V CDR1 and CDR2: SGDLS, YYNGEE. This CDR3 region has 14 residues. V gave up 2 bases and J gave up 7 bases; unmatched junction bases: 3. CDR3 DNA: TGTGCCAGCAGCGTCGGGACAGGGCTTGAAAAACTGTTTTTT. Translated, it gives CASSVGTGLEKLFF.

In its sample, this clone was seen once. This rearrangement joins TRBV6-1 to TRBJ1-6; 7 bases line up with TRBD1. V dropped 3 bases and J dropped 10; count of bases not matched to a gene: 15. CDR1 is MNHNS and CDR2 is SASEGT in the germline V gene. CDR3 length: 17 residues. The CDR3 nucleotides read TGTGCCAGCAGTGACTACACGCGCGACAGGGCCAGATCACCCCTCCACTTT. This encodes CASSDYTRDRARSPLHF.

This chain connects TRBV19 to TRBJ2-2; the match to TRBD1 covers 7 bases. The trim removed 5 bases at V and 7 bases at J, leaving 13 bases unmatched. The germline V gene encodes CDR1 LNHDA and CDR2 SQIVND (reference sequence). This CDR3 spans 16 amino acids. DNA for the CDR3: TGTGCCAGTAGTCCCCGACAGGGAATATTCATCGGGGAGCTGTTTTTT. Its protein product is CASSPRQGIFIGELFF.

The chain uses TRBV11-1 and TRBJ1-1; TRBD1 matches at 9 bases. The length of the CDR3 is 14 residues. CDR1 SGHAT and CDR2 FQDESV come from the germline V gene (reference sequence). V dropped 3 bases and J dropped 3; count of bases not matched to a gene: 2. The CDR3 coding sequence is TGTGCCAGCAGCTTTGACAGGGGGTACACTGAAGCTTTCTTT. Amino acid sequence: CASSFDRGYTEAFF.

The chain couples TRBV5-1 to TRBJ1-1; possibly TRBD1 for D (6 bases). The V end lost 1 base, the J end lost 4 bases, and 11 bases lay between the germline ends. The CDR3 loop spans 14 amino acids. Germline CDR1 is SGHRS and CDR2 is YFSETQ. This chain's CDR3 is CASSLYGRGTEAFF. The CDR3 DNA sequence: TGCGCCAGCAGCTTGTATGGCAGGGGCACTGAAGCTTTCTTT.

The CDR3 loop reads CASSDAPDEQYF. CDR3 in DNA: TGTGCCAGCAGTGATGCCCCGGACGAGCAGTACTTC. V usage is TRBV6-1 and J usage is TRBJ2-7; D is ambiguous. V shed 3 bases and J shed 5 bases, with 8 bases lying between them. CDR1 is MNHNS, CDR2 SASEGT, per germline. There are 12 residues in the CDR3.

This clone has a handful of counts. The rearrangement uses TRBV19 and TRBJ2-1, with D uncertain. The germline V gene has CDR1 LNHDA and CDR2 SQIVND (reference sequence). The CDR3 has 12 amino acids. Trimming removed 6 bases from V and 5 bases from J, with 8 bases in between. The CDR3 loop is CASSPTDNEQFF. The CDR3 DNA reads TGTGCCAGTAGCCCCACGGACAATGAGCAGTTCTTC.

V usage is TRBV7-3 and J usage is TRBJ1-1, with D perhaps TRBD1 (5 bases). With 2 bases removed from V and 6 bases from J, the gap between germline ends came to 10 bases. Germline CDR1 reads SGHTA; CDR2 reads FQGTGA. The CDR3 spans 13 residues. Written as DNA, the CDR3 is TGTGCCAGCAGCTTAGGGGCCGGGGCTGAAGCTTTCTTT. Amino acid sequence: CASSLGAGAEAFF.

The J gene is TRBJ2-7, the V gene TRBV28; maybe TRBD1 (6 bases). The ends were cut back, 5 bases at V and 4 bases at J, with 9 bases in the middle. The germline gives CDR1 MDHEN, CDR2 SYDVKM. The CDR3 has 12 residues. The CDR3 nucleotides read TGTGCCAGCAGTCTCCAGGGGTACGAGCAGTACTTC. This gives the protein CASSLQGYEQYF.

The gene calls are TRBV6-4 and TRBJ1-1; D gene ambiguous. The CDR3 has 11 residues. Between the trimmed V and J ends, which lost 2 bases and 6 bases, there was a span of 4 bases. Germline CDR1 and CDR2: MRHNA and SNTAGT. The CDR3 DNA is TGTGCCAGCAGTGACGGGCCTGAAGCTTTCTTT. It encodes CASSDGPEAFF.

The chain couples TRBV28 to TRBJ2-3; 9 bases are shared with TRBD1. The CDR3 consists of 14 residues. The V gene end was trimmed by 6 bases and the J gene end by 5 bases; junction bases not matched to a gene: 6. The V gene's germline CDR1 is MDHEN and CDR2 SYDVKM. CDR3 nucleotide sequence: TGTGCCAGCAGGCGGGACAGGGAAGGAGATACGCAGTATTTT. It is translated as CASRRDREGDTQYF.

The genes are TRBV5-1 and TRBJ2-6; 7 nucleotides match TRBD2. The CDR3 runs to 18 residues. Germline V gene data show CDR1 as SGHRS and CDR2 as YFSETQ. J was trimmed by 3 bases and V by 6 bases; bases with no gene match: 15. The CDR3 DNA follows: TGCGCCAGCAAGGTTGGGAGGGAGGAAAGGAATGGGGCCAACGTCCTGACTTTC. It encodes CASKVGREERNGANVLTF.

V gene TRBV29-1 combines with J gene TRBJ2-7, with TRBD1 matching 7 bases. CDR1 and CDR2 (germline): SQVTM, ANQGSEA. The CDR3 has 12 amino acids. V gave up 6 bases and J gave up 0 bases; unmatched junction bases: 2. In DNA, the CDR3 is TGCAGCGTCGGACAGGCCTCCTACGAGCAGTACTTC. This encodes CSVGQASYEQYF.

This clone was recorded once. The chain is built from TRBV28 and TRBJ2-1, with TRBD2 identical over 7 bases. There are 17 residues in the CDR3. J was trimmed by 5 bases and V by 6 bases; bases with no gene match: 16. The germline gives CDR1 MDHEN, CDR2 SYDVKM. CDR3 sequence: CASSPTGLAASDNEQFF. The DNA for the CDR3 is TGTGCCAGCAGCCCCACCGGGCTAGCGGCCTCAGACAATGAGCAGTTCTTC.

V and J are TRBV19 and TRBJ2-7, with TRBD2 matching 10 bases. Per germline, CDR1 LNHDA and CDR2 SQIVND (reference sequence). The CDR3 covers 16 residues. Trimming cost V 2 bases and J 2 bases; bases outside gene matches: 6. CDR3 protein: CASSIRSSGRPYEQYF. CDR3 DNA: TGTGCCAGTAGTATACGGTCTAGCGGGAGACCCTACGAGCAGTACTTC.

The genes are TRBV19 and TRBJ2-3; D tentatively reads TRBD1 or TRBD2 (5 bases each). Germline V lookup: CDR1 LNHDA, CDR2 SQIVND (reference sequence). V was shortened by 8 bases and J by 3 bases, with 15 bases between the two germline ends. The CDR3 is 14 amino acids. CDR3 residues: CASRRDGSTDTQYF. CDR3 DNA: TGTGCCAGTCGACGGGACGGAAGTACAGATACGCAGTATTTT.

The chain uses TRBV18 and TRBJ1-6; 8 nucleotides agree with TRBD1. After removal of 1 base from V and 3 bases from J, the junction contained 2 bases not matched to a gene. CDR1 is KGHSH, CDR2 LQKENI, per germline. The CDR3 is 16 amino acids. The CDR3 spells CASSPRGQGYNSPLHF. CDR3 DNA sequence: TGTGCCAGCTCACCACGCGGACAGGGCTATAATTCACCCCTCCACTTT.

The chain employs TRBV28 and TRBJ1-3; 8 bases map to TRBD1. Germline-derived CDR1 and CDR2 are MDHEN and SYDVKM. V trimming: 5 bases; J trimming: 2 bases; junction bases outside the gene matches: 5. This CDR3 comprises 15 residues. DNA for the CDR3: TGTGCCAGCAGTGCCCCGGGACAGGCTGGAAACACCATATATTTT. Its translation: CASSAPGQAGNTIYF. Drawing the rest from reference TRBV28 and TRBJ1-3, the complete variable domain is DVKVTQSSRYLVKRTGEKVFLECVQDMDHENMFWYRQDPGLGLRLIYFSYDVKMKEKGDIPEGYSVSREKKERFSLILESASTNQTSMYLCASSAPGQAGNTIYFGEGSWLTVV.

In its sample, this clone ranks as medium-sized (0.01 to 0.1%). At the DNA level, this CDR3 is encoded by other sequences in the same sample as well. This chain's CDR3 is CASSQETGGRGGYTF. CDR3 bases: TGTGCCAGCAGCCAAGAGACAGGGGGTAGGGGCGGCTACACCTTC. The chain couples TRBV4-2 to TRBJ1-2; 9 bases are a match to TRBD1. The germline gives CDR1 LGHNA, CDR2 YNFKEQ. The CDR3 totals 15 residues. Unmatched junction bases numbered 7, after V lost 0 bases and J lost 8 bases.

The chain combines TRBV7-6 with TRBJ2-1; 7 bases match TRBD1. J lost 9 bases, V lost 4 bases, and 12 bases had no gene match. Germline assignment: CDR1 SGHVS and CDR2 FNYEAQ. The CDR3 is 15 residues long. CDR3 in amino acids: CASSYDRVRRSEQFF. CDR3 in DNA: TGTGCCAGCAGCTACGACAGGGTAAGAAGGAGTGAGCAGTTCTTC.

This sequence joins TRBV5-1 and TRBJ2-2; 7 nucleotides agree with TRBD1. V dropped 2 bases and J dropped 3; count of bases not matched to a gene: 4. CDR1 is SGHRS and CDR2 is YFSETQ in the germline V gene. This CDR3 is built from 15 residues. The DNA for the CDR3 is TGCGCCAGCAGCTTAGAGGGGGCGGACACCGGGGAGCTGTTTTTT. Translation gives CASSLEGADTGELFF.

V and J are TRBV18 and TRBJ2-1, with 8 bases aligning to TRBD1. This CDR3 contains 17 residues. J gave up 5 bases and V 4 bases, and 13 bases lay outside the gene matches. Germline assignment: CDR1 KGHSH and CDR2 LQKENI. This CDR3 reads CASSLFEQGAGNNEQFF. The CDR3 bases are TGTGCCAGCTCACTATTTGAGCAGGGGGCGGGGAACAATGAGCAGTTCTTC.

The chain couples TRBV27 to TRBJ1-6, with 12 bases lining up with TRBD1. The germline V gene encodes CDR1 MNHEY and CDR2 SMNVEV (reference sequence). V dropped 6 bases and J dropped 6; count of bases not matched to a gene: 9. The CDR3 contains 17 residues. CDR3: CASSFRDRGQFNSPLHF. The CDR3 DNA reads as TGTGCCAGCAGCTTCCGGGACAGGGGGCAATTTAATTCACCCCTCCACTTT.

The J gene is TRBJ1-2, the V gene TRBV2, with D perhaps TRBD1 (5 bases). CDR1 SNHLY and CDR2 FYNNEI come from the germline V gene. The CDR3 has 14 residues. With 2 bases removed from V and 7 bases from J, the gap between germline ends came to 14 bases. The CDR3 nucleotides read TGTGCCAGCAGTGAAAGGCAGGGCACGACTGGCTACACCTTC. Its protein is CASSERQGTTGYTF.

The chain joins TRBV7-8 to TRBJ2-2, with 10 bases fitting TRBD1. Losses at the gene ends were 6 bases for V and 5 bases for J; bases not matched to a gene: 6. The germline gives CDR1 SGHVS, CDR2 FQNEAQ. The CDR3 totals 15 residues. Here the CDR3 reads CASSPPGQGTGELFF. The CDR3 DNA is TGTGCCAGCAGTCCCCCGGGACAGGGGACCGGGGAGCTGTTTTTT.

This chain links TRBV7-2 with TRBJ1-1; D not resolved. Trimming shortened V by 1 base and J by 0 bases, and 9 bases separated the two germline ends. The V gene's germline CDR1 is SGHTA and CDR2 FQGNSA. The CDR3 has 15 amino acids. The CDR3 spells CASSLEAILNTEAFF. The DNA of the CDR3 is TGTGCCAGCAGCTTAGAGGCCATATTGAACACTGAAGCTTTCTTT.

The genes are TRBV7-2 and TRBJ1-6; D is unresolved. Trimming cost V 5 bases and J 10 bases, with 12 bases left between them. The CDR3 has 13 residues. CDR1 is SGHTA and CDR2 is FQGNSA in the germline V gene. CDR3 sequence reads: CASSTRPGSPLHF. In nucleotides, the CDR3 is TGTGCCAGCAGCACCCGACCGGGCTCACCCCTCCACTTT.

The chain combines TRBV14 with TRBJ1-6, with D unclear. Trimming left V 1 base short and J 8 bases short, with 12 bases between. The CDR3 length is 15 residues. Per the germline V gene, CDR1 is SGHDN and CDR2 is FVKESK. The CDR3 sequence is CASSQGLARDSPLHF. The DNA of the CDR3 is TGTGCCAGCAGCCAAGGGCTGGCTAGGGATTCACCCCTCCACTTT.